Presented here are 18 T cell receptor beta chains from one specimen sequenced in a study of regulatory T cells in long-lasting Graves disease. With iRepertoire HTBI primers and Arm-PCR of CDR3 regions, TCR beta libraries were built. Each CDR3 protein gets one entry after TCRdb re-called the multiplex PCR reads with MiXCR. The profile shows about half a million distinct CDR3 sequences, more than 10% of them singletons. Time point denoted: newly diagnosed GD, antithyroid drugs for less than 3 months. Scientists built the TCR library using RNA that was extracted from PBMCs. This same sample was also taken into another study, of T cells in Graves' hyperthyroidism and ophthalmopathy.

The input for sequencing was peripheral blood mononuclear cells (PBMCs), taken at new diagnosis, from a patient treated with antithyroid drugs. Source of these receptors: a woman in her 30s with Graves disease.

On this clonotype itself: The likely explanation is a read error, given a far larger clone one base away. V and J are TRBV11-2 and TRBJ2-3; 7 nucleotides line up with TRBD2. Germline lookup yields CDR1 SGHAT and CDR2 FQNNGV. The CDR3 loop spans 15 amino acids. The CDR3: CASSLGGGIRETEYF. In DNA, the CDR3 is TGTGCCAGCAGCTTAGGGGGGGGGATCAGGGAGACCGAGTACTTC.

This sequence joins TRBV20-1 and TRBJ2-5, with 8 nucleotides matching TRBD1. This CDR3 comprises 12 residues. From germline, CDR1 is DFQATT and CDR2 SNEGSKA (reference sequence). V lost 6 bases and J lost 4; bases outside the gene matches: 4. The CDR3 nucleotides are TGCAGTGCCCCCGACAGGGGAGAGACCCAGTACTTC. Its translation: CSAPDRGETQYF.

Ten or more counts support this clonotype. This sequence joins TRBV11-3 and TRBJ2-3; 8 bases are shared with TRBD2. V was clipped by 0 bases and J by 10 bases; unmatched bases: 9. Germline-derived CDR1 and CDR2 are SGHNT and YENEEA. The length of the CDR3 is 15 residues. This CDR3 is CASSLEITSGASQYF. CDR3 in DNA: TGTGCCAGCAGCTTAGAAATCACTAGCGGAGCGTCGCAGTATTTT. Based on the CDR3 plus reference TRBV11-3 and TRBJ2-3, the full variable domain is EAGVVQSPRYKIIEKKQPVAFWCNPISGHNTLYWYLQNLGQGPELLIRYENEEAVDDSQLPKDRFSAERLKGVDSTLKIQPAELGDSAVYLCASSLEITSGASQYFGPGTRLTVL.

This chain links TRBV19 with TRBJ2-1, with TRBD2 identical over 7 bases. V lost 11 bases and J lost 5; bases outside the gene matches: 24. This CDR3 is 18 amino acids long. CDR1 and CDR2 (germline): LNHDA, SQIVND (reference sequence). CDR3 nucleotides: TGTGCCGCAAGAGGGAGGGCCCCGCAGGGCAAGTTTAACAATGAGCAGTTCTTC. Its translation is CAARGRAPQGKFNNEQFF.

The rearrangement links TRBV7-9 to TRBJ2-1; D is perhaps TRBD2 (6 bases). The ends were cut back, 2 bases at V and 8 bases at J, with 22 bases in the middle. CDR3 size: 17 residues. The germline V gene encodes CDR1 SEHNR and CDR2 FQNEAQ (reference sequence). CDR3 in DNA: TGTGCCAGCAGCTTAAATCGGAAACCGGGAGTTAACCATGAGCAGTTCTTC. Its translation is CASSLNRKPGVNHEQFF.

At least ten counts were recorded for this clonotype. The chain combines TRBV7-8 with TRBJ2-1; maybe TRBD1 (6 bases). The germline V gene has CDR1 SGHVS and CDR2 FQNEAQ. V lost 4 bases to trimming and J lost 0 bases, with 16 bases between them. The CDR3 contains 17 residues. CDR3 loop: CASSSNLRGGSYNEQFF. The CDR3 bases are TGTGCCAGCAGCTCCAACCTCAGGGGCGGCTCCTACAATGAGCAGTTCTTC. The full variable domain, completed using reference TRBV7-8 and TRBJ2-1, is GAGVSQSPRYKVAKRGQDVALRCDPISGHVSLFWYQQALGQGPEFLTYFQNEAQLDKSGLPSDRFFAERPEGSVSTLKIQRTQQEDSAVYLCASSSNLRGGSYNEQFFGPGTRLTVL.

This clonotype occurred many times. V and J are TRBV28 and TRBJ2-7; a possible D gene is TRBD1 (6 bases). The CDR3 has 14 residues. Germline CDR1 reads MDHEN; CDR2 reads SYDVKM. Trimming stripped 5 bases from V and 0 bases from J, with 11 bases between. CDR3 DNA: TGTGCCAGCAGTCTGGACAGCAACTCCTACGAGCAGTACTTC. Residues: CASSLDSNSYEQYF.

This clonotype was recorded many times. The chain recombines TRBV6-2 or TRBV6-3 with TRBJ1-1, with D maybe TRBD1 (5 bases). V was shortened by 6 bases and J by 11 bases, with 19 bases between the two germline ends. This CDR3 is 13 amino acids long. Per germline, CDR1 MNHEY and CDR2 SVGEGT. The CDR3 here is CASSSEGPRAAFF. The CDR3 DNA follows: TGTGCCAGCAGCTCCGAGGGCCCCAGGGCGGCTTTCTTT.

This clonotype was counted at least ten times. The chain uses TRBV12-3 or TRBV12-4 and TRBJ2-5; 7 bases fit TRBD1. The CDR3 sequence is 15 residues long. Unmatched junction bases numbered 10, after V lost 6 bases and J lost 3 bases. CDR3 nucleotides: TGTGCCAGCAGCCAGCAGACAGGGCCGGAAGAGACCCAGTACTTC. It is translated as CASSQQTGPEETQYF.

With regard to this clonotype: Given a much more abundant clone one base away, this may be a read error. This rearrangement joins TRBV18 to TRBJ2-7, with 7 bases lining up with TRBD1. The CDR3 covers 15 residues. The J segment lost 7 bases and the V segment lost 0 bases, leaving 9 bases of the junction unmatched. Germline-derived CDR1 and CDR2 are KGHSH and LQKENI. The CDR3 DNA follows: TGTGCCAGCTCACCACCAGGGGGCAAGAACAATGAGCAGTACTTC. Its translation is CASSPPGGKNNEQYF.

The sample holds many counts of this clonotype. The chain couples TRBV7-2 to TRBJ2-7; possible D gene TRBD2, 7 bases. The CDR3 has 15 residues. CDR1 and CDR2 (germline): SGHTA, FQGNSA. V lost 5 bases to trimming and J lost 3 bases, with 17 bases between them. The CDR3 loop is CASSDRRGGFYEQYF. DNA for the CDR3: TGTGCCAGCAGCGACCGGAGGGGGGGCTTCTACGAGCAGTACTTC. The entire variable domain, with the rest obtained from reference TRBV7-2 and TRBJ2-7, is as follows: GAGVSQSPSNKVTEKGKDVELRCDPISGHTALYWYRQSLGQGLEFLIYFQGNSAPDKSGLPSDRFSAERTGGSVSTLTIQRTQQEDSAVYLCASSDRRGGFYEQYFGPGTRLTVT.

The V and J genes are TRBV30 and TRBJ2-7; 13 nucleotides match TRBD2. The CDR3 has 14 residues. Germline V CDR1 and CDR2: GTSNPN, SVGIG (reference sequence). Trimming cost V 5 bases and J 7 bases; bases outside gene matches: 8. CDR3 DNA sequence: TGTGCCTGGTCCACTAGCGGGGGGGGTCGGGAGCAGTACTTC. Translated: CAWSTSGGGREQYF.

There are a few counts of this clonotype. Here the CDR3 DNA reads TGTGCCAGCAGGGGAGTCACAGCTTCGCGCACCGGGGAGCTGTTTTTT. Amino acids: CASRGVTASRTGELFF. The chain couples TRBV27 to TRBJ2-2; possible D gene TRBD2, 5 bases. V was shortened by 6 bases and J by 4 bases, with 18 bases between the two germline ends. The CDR3 is made up of 16 amino acids. Germline V gene lookup returns CDR1 MNHEY and CDR2 SMNVEV (reference sequence).

This rearrangement joins TRBV28 to TRBJ1-1; D is perhaps TRBD1 (6 bases). V lost 3 bases and J lost 3, with 11 bases in between. The CDR3 runs 14 residues. Per the germline V gene, CDR1 is MDHEN and CDR2 is SYDVKM. The CDR3 coding sequence is TGTGCCAGCAGTTTGGGGGGGGCGCACACTGAAGCTTTCTTT. Protein product: CASSLGGAHTEAFF. The entire variable domain, with the rest obtained from reference TRBV28 and TRBJ1-1, is as follows: DVKVTQSSRYLVKRTGEKVFLECVQDMDHENMFWYRQDPGLGLRLIYFSYDVKMKEKGDIPEGYSVSREKKERFSLILESASTNQTSMYLCASSLGGAHTEAFFGQGTRLTVV.

This clonotype was picked up many times. This chain uses TRBV4-1 with TRBJ2-3; D is uncertain. This CDR3 has 14 amino acids. The V gene's germline CDR1 is MGHRA and CDR2 YSYEKL. Deletions cut 3 bases from V and 3 bases from J, with 10 bases between. The CDR3, as DNA: TGCGCCAGCAGCCAGATTTTTAGAACAGATACGCAGTATTTT. Translating gives CASSQIFRTDTQYF.

This clonotype was detected many times. This chain connects TRBV27 to TRBJ1-2; D is undetermined. V was trimmed by 5 bases and J by 0 bases, leaving 10 bases between them. Germline loops: CDR1 MNHEY, CDR2 SMNVEV (reference sequence). This CDR3 has 14 amino acids. The CDR3 reads CASSRGTTNYGYTF. DNA for the CDR3: TGTGCCAGCAGTCGGGGTACCACTAACTATGGCTACACCTTC.

This clonotype was recorded many times. This chain links TRBV7-2 with TRBJ1-3; D might be TRBD1 (5 bases). Germline-derived CDR1 and CDR2 are SGHTA and FQGNSA. V dropped 6 bases and J dropped 0 bases, with 15 bases sitting between them. The CDR3 runs to 16 residues. The CDR3 DNA reads TGTGCCAGCAGTAAATACAGGACAAGCTCTGGAAACACCATATATTTT. It translates to CASSKYRTSSGNTIYF.

This clonotype was found many times. The J gene is TRBJ1-2, the V gene TRBV7-9, with a tentative D call TRBD1 (6 bases). The CDR3 has 13 residues. V lost 6 bases and J lost 6, with 14 bases in between. Germline V lookup: CDR1 SEHNR, CDR2 FQNEAQ (reference sequence). The CDR3 spells CASSHLRGDGYTF. The CDR3 DNA follows: TGTGCCAGCAGTCATCTCAGGGGTGATGGCTACACCTTC.